The rows below give T cell receptor beta chains drawn from one sample of a study of OX40 agonist ivuxolimab in advanced cancers. Produced via immunoSEQ multiplex PCR; TCRdb's table is partial and in-frame only. The table records around 89,000 clones, more than 75% of them present only once. The starting material was CD4+ or CD8+ T cells sorted from blood, obtained in a trial of the OX40 agonist ivuxolimab. The source of these receptors is an adult with an advanced solid tumor such as melanoma, head and neck, liver or kidney cancer. Each CDR3 is given with its conserved first and last residue. D genes are given only for firm matches. Clone size is shown for a subset of rows, as once, few, many or a class of expanded clone.

d_call: TRBD1
clone_size: .
v_call: TRBV7-9
j_call: TRBJ2-1
cdr3_aa: CASSLPNGQGFDNEQFF
cdr3_nt: TGTGCCAGCAGCTTGCCCAACGGACAGGGGTTCGACAATGAGCAGTTCTTC

d_call: .
clone_size: .
v_call: TRBV5-5
j_call: TRBJ2-7
cdr3_aa: CASSRALVARGGNEQYF
cdr3_nt: TGTGCCAGCAGCCGAGCGTTAGTGGCCAGGGGTGGCAACGAGCAGTACTTC

d_call: .
clone_size: .
v_call: TRBV29-1
j_call: TRBJ2-3
cdr3_aa: CSVGQGDSTDTQYF
cdr3_nt: TGCAGCGTTGGTCAAGGGGACAGCACAGATACGCAGTATTTT

d_call: TRBD2
clone_size: few
v_call: TRBV5-1
j_call: TRBJ2-3
cdr3_aa: CASSLSGGPSTDTQYF
cdr3_nt: TGCGCCAGCAGCCTGAGCGGGGGGCCTAGCACAGATACGCAGTATTTT

d_call: .
clone_size: .
v_call: TRBV10-3
j_call: TRBJ1-1
cdr3_aa: CAISGVGNTEAFF
cdr3_nt: TGTGCCATCAGTGGGGTCGGGAACACTGAAGCTTTCTTT

d_call: .
clone_size: .
v_call: TRBV5-1
j_call: TRBJ2-3
cdr3_aa: CASSPDRPEKTQYF
cdr3_nt: TGCGCCAGCAGCCCGGACCGACCGGAAAAAACGCAGTATTTT

d_call: TRBD1
clone_size: .
v_call: TRBV15
j_call: TRBJ2-7
cdr3_aa: CATSRSGQGHLGQYF
cdr3_nt: TGTGCCACCAGCAGATCTGGACAGGGACACTTAGGGCAGTACTTC

d_call: .
clone_size: .
v_call: TRBV10-3
j_call: TRBJ2-3
cdr3_aa: CAIRDTDTQYF
cdr3_nt: TGTGCCATCAGGGACACAGATACGCAGTATTTT

d_call: .
clone_size: .
v_call: TRBV14
j_call: TRBJ2-3
cdr3_aa: CASSQESGGFADTQYF
cdr3_nt: TGTGCCAGCAGCCAAGAGTCTGGGGGGTTCGCAGATACGCAGTATTTT

d_call: TRBD1
clone_size: .
v_call: TRBV28
j_call: TRBJ1-1
cdr3_aa: CASSRVPGQGTEAFF
cdr3_nt: TGTGCCAGCAGTAGAGTCCCGGGACAGGGGACTGAAGCTTTCTTT

d_call: .
clone_size: .
v_call: TRBV11-1
j_call: TRBJ1-6
cdr3_aa: CASSLDYNSPLHF
cdr3_nt: TGTGCCAGCAGCTTAGACTATAATTCACCCCTCCACTTT

d_call: .
clone_size: .
v_call: TRBV28
j_call: TRBJ1-4
cdr3_aa: CASSLYEKLFF
cdr3_nt: TGTGCCAGCAGTCTGTACGAAAAACTGTTTTTT

d_call: TRBD1
clone_size: .
v_call: TRBV18
j_call: TRBJ2-7
cdr3_aa: CASSPPGQLSYEQYF
cdr3_nt: TGTGCCAGCTCACCTCCGGGACAGCTCTCCTACGAGCAGTACTTC

d_call: TRBD1
clone_size: .
v_call: TRBV5-4
j_call: TRBJ2-1
cdr3_aa: CASSLRDRNNEQFF
cdr3_nt: TGTGCCAGCAGCTTAAGGGACAGAAACAATGAGCAGTTCTTC

d_call: .
clone_size: .
v_call: TRBV29-1
j_call: TRBJ1-2
cdr3_aa: CSVEEGGGYTF
cdr3_nt: TGCAGCGTTGAAGAGGGAGGGGGCTACACCTTC

d_call: TRBD1
clone_size: .
v_call: TRBV5-1
j_call: TRBJ1-5
cdr3_aa: CASSLAGQVTEPQHF
cdr3_nt: TGCGCCAGCAGCTTGGCGGGACAGGTCACAGAGCCCCAGCATTTT

d_call: TRBD1
clone_size: .
v_call: TRBV11-2
j_call: TRBJ2-7
cdr3_aa: CASSGRDRGSYEQYF
cdr3_nt: TGTGCCAGCAGCGGCCGGGACAGGGGATCCTACGAGCAGTACTTC

d_call: .
clone_size: .
v_call: TRBV19
j_call: TRBJ2-5
cdr3_aa: CASSSLWGTQYF
cdr3_nt: TGTGCCAGTAGTTCCCTCTGGGGGACCCAGTACTTC

d_call: TRBD2
clone_size: .
v_call: TRBV7-2
j_call: TRBJ2-1
cdr3_aa: CASSLVVAGDNEQFF
cdr3_nt: TGTGCCAGCAGCTTAGTCGTGGCGGGAGACAATGAGCAGTTCTTC

d_call: TRBD2
clone_size: .
v_call: TRBV5-4
j_call: TRBJ2-2
cdr3_aa: CASSPLSGGPTGELFF
cdr3_nt: TGTGCCAGCAGCCCTCTGTCGGGGGGGCCCACCGGGGAGCTGTTTTTT

d_call: .
clone_size: .
v_call: TRBV6-5
j_call: TRBJ1-6
cdr3_aa: CASSSTSALPLHF
cdr3_nt: TGTGCCAGCAGTTCCACATCGGCCCTTCCCCTCCACTTT

d_call: .
clone_size: once
v_call: TRBV7-9
j_call: TRBJ2-5
cdr3_aa: CASSGTGFEETQYF
cdr3_nt: TGTGCCAGCAGTGGTACAGGGTTTGAAGAGACCCAGTACTTC

d_call: .
clone_size: .
v_call: TRBV9
j_call: TRBJ2-1
cdr3_aa: CASSAGWGSPSEQFF
cdr3_nt: TGTGCCAGCAGCGCCGGGTGGGGGAGCCCAAGCGAGCAGTTCTTC

d_call: TRBD1
clone_size: .
v_call: TRBV28
j_call: TRBJ1-1
cdr3_aa: CASSSVGGQGALEAFF
cdr3_nt: TGTGCCAGCAGTTCCGTGGGGGGACAGGGGGCTCTTGAAGCTTTCTTT

d_call: TRBD2
clone_size: .
v_call: TRBV5-6
j_call: TRBJ2-2
cdr3_aa: CASSFRLALNTGELFF
cdr3_nt: TGTGCCAGCAGCTTTAGACTAGCGCTTAACACCGGGGAGCTGTTTTTT

d_call: .
clone_size: .
v_call: TRBV28
j_call: TRBJ1-5
cdr3_aa: CASQSAQGNQPQHF
cdr3_nt: TGTGCCAGCCAGTCGGCCCAGGGCAATCAGCCCCAGCATTTT

d_call: TRBD2
clone_size: .
v_call: TRBV9
j_call: TRBJ2-1
cdr3_aa: CASSKEREGPYEQFF
cdr3_nt: TGTGCCAGCAGCAAAGAGCGGGAGGGCCCATATGAGCAGTTCTTC

d_call: .
clone_size: .
v_call: TRBV15
j_call: TRBJ1-3
cdr3_aa: CATSSGGADTIYF
cdr3_nt: TGTGCCACCAGCAGCGGGGGGGCTGACACCATATATTTT

d_call: TRBD2
clone_size: .
v_call: TRBV11-2
j_call: TRBJ2-1
cdr3_aa: CASSSGLSSGRHEQFF
cdr3_nt: TGTGCCAGCAGCTCCGGTCTTAGTAGCGGGAGACATGAGCAGTTCTTC

d_call: .
clone_size: .
v_call: TRBV9
j_call: TRBJ1-4
cdr3_aa: CASSVVGSTNEKLFF
cdr3_nt: TGTGCCAGCAGCGTAGTAGGGTCTACTAATGAAAAACTGTTTTTT

d_call: TRBD2
clone_size: .
v_call: TRBV5-4
j_call: TRBJ2-2
cdr3_aa: CASSLERESGELFF
cdr3_nt: TGTGCCAGCAGCTTGGAGCGGGAGAGCGGGGAGCTGTTTTTT

d_call: .
clone_size: .
v_call: TRBV28
j_call: TRBJ1-4
cdr3_aa: CASRRRGEWEKLFF
cdr3_nt: TGTGCCAGCAGGCGTCGGGGGGAATGGGAAAAACTGTTTTTT

d_call: .
clone_size: once
v_call: TRBV4-1
j_call: TRBJ2-3
cdr3_aa: CASSQDRDRAGRADTQYF
cdr3_nt: TGCGCCAGCAGCCAAGATAGGGACAGAGCGGGAAGGGCGGATACGCAGTATTTT

d_call: .
clone_size: .
v_call: TRBV2
j_call: TRBJ2-2
cdr3_aa: CASSEQGNTGELFF
cdr3_nt: TGTGCCAGCAGTGAGCAGGGGAACACCGGGGAGCTGTTTTTT

d_call: TRBD1
clone_size: .
v_call: TRBV28
j_call: TRBJ2-1
cdr3_aa: CASSENGQAHSYNEQFF
cdr3_nt: TGTGCCAGCAGTGAGAACGGACAGGCCCACTCCTACAATGAGCAGTTCTTC

d_call: .
clone_size: .
v_call: TRBV19
j_call: TRBJ2-7
cdr3_aa: CASSTGGAYEQYF
cdr3_nt: TGTGCCAGTAGTACTGGCGGCGCCTACGAGCAGTACTTC

d_call: .
clone_size: .
v_call: TRBV9
j_call: TRBJ2-6
cdr3_aa: CASSVGRAGTNVLTF
cdr3_nt: TGTGCCAGCAGCGTAGGCAGGGCCGGGACCAACGTCCTGACTTTC

d_call: .
clone_size: .
v_call: TRBV5-1
j_call: TRBJ1-6
cdr3_aa: CASSLRQPSSYNSPLHF
cdr3_nt: TGCGCCAGCAGCTTGCGGCAGCCCAGCTCCTATAATTCACCCCTCCACTTT

d_call: .
clone_size: .
v_call: TRBV6-1
j_call: TRBJ2-3
cdr3_aa: CASSEGLTGAPWTDTQYF
cdr3_nt: TGTGCCAGCAGTGAAGGGCTGACGGGGGCTCCGTGGACAGATACGCAGTATTTT

d_call: TRBD1
clone_size: .
v_call: TRBV5-4
j_call: TRBJ2-5
cdr3_aa: CASSPGQASREETQYF
cdr3_nt: TGTGCCAGCAGCCCCGGACAGGCCTCCCGAGAGGAGACCCAGTACTTC

d_call: .
clone_size: .
v_call: TRBV7-2
j_call: TRBJ2-7
cdr3_aa: CASSLGRTGEQYF
cdr3_nt: TGTGCCAGCAGCTTAGGGCGAACGGGGGAGCAGTACTTC

d_call: .
clone_size: .
v_call: TRBV19
j_call: TRBJ2-3
cdr3_aa: CASSSGGGGTDTQYF
cdr3_nt: TGTGCCAGTAGTTCAGGCGGAGGGGGCACAGATACGCAGTATTTT

d_call: TRBD2
clone_size: .
v_call: TRBV18
j_call: TRBJ2-2
cdr3_aa: CASSRQSGSDRELFF
cdr3_nt: TGTGCCAGCTCACGACAAAGCGGGAGTGACAGGGAGCTGTTTTTT

d_call: TRBD1
clone_size: .
v_call: TRBV5-1
j_call: TRBJ2-7
cdr3_aa: CASSLAGQGSSYEQYF
cdr3_nt: TGCGCCAGCAGCTTGGCGGGACAGGGGTCATCCTACGAGCAGTACTTC

d_call: TRBD2
clone_size: .
v_call: TRBV7-2
j_call: TRBJ2-7
cdr3_aa: CASSLWGGLMGSYEQYF
cdr3_nt: TGTGCCAGCAGCTTATGGGGGGGACTGATGGGCTCCTACGAGCAGTACTTC

d_call: .
clone_size: .
v_call: TRBV5-1
j_call: TRBJ2-1
cdr3_aa: CASSTNQVNEQFF
cdr3_nt: TGCGCCAGCAGCACTAACCAGGTCAATGAGCAGTTCTTC

d_call: .
clone_size: once
v_call: TRBV9
j_call: TRBJ2-3
cdr3_aa: CASSLGTPDTQYF
cdr3_nt: TGTGCCAGCAGCCTCGGGACCCCAGATACGCAGTATTTT

d_call: .
clone_size: .
v_call: TRBV7-2
j_call: TRBJ1-1
cdr3_aa: CASSLTGPNTEAFF
cdr3_nt: TGTGCCAGCAGCTTAACGGGACCAAACACTGAAGCTTTCTTT

d_call: .
clone_size: medium-sized
v_call: TRBV14
j_call: TRBJ1-2
cdr3_aa: CASSPSSYGYTF
cdr3_nt: TGTGCCAGCAGCCCCTCCAGTTATGGCTACACCTTC

d_call: TRBD1
clone_size: .
v_call: TRBV19
j_call: TRBJ2-7
cdr3_aa: CASSMWRQGAYEQYF
cdr3_nt: TGTGCCAGTAGTATGTGGAGACAGGGGGCTTACGAGCAGTACTTC

d_call: TRBD1
clone_size: few
v_call: TRBV19
j_call: TRBJ1-2
cdr3_aa: CASSIGQGNYGYTF
cdr3_nt: TGTGCCAGTAGTATAGGACAGGGTAACTATGGCTACACCTTC

d_call: TRBD2
clone_size: .
v_call: TRBV5-1
j_call: TRBJ2-5
cdr3_aa: CASSLALAGGLETQYF
cdr3_nt: TGCGCCAGCAGCTTGGCCTTAGCGGGGGGGCTTGAGACCCAGTACTTC

d_call: .
clone_size: .
v_call: TRBV18
j_call: TRBJ2-3
cdr3_aa: CASSPPWTSTDTQYF
cdr3_nt: TGTGCCAGCTCACCACCCTGGACTAGCACAGATACGCAGTATTTT

d_call: TRBD1
clone_size: .
v_call: TRBV18
j_call: TRBJ2-6
cdr3_aa: CASSKDRGAGANVLTF
cdr3_nt: TGTGCCAGCTCAAAAGACAGGGGCGCTGGGGCCAACGTCCTGACTTTC

d_call: TRBD1
clone_size: .
v_call: TRBV7-6
j_call: TRBJ2-7
cdr3_aa: CASSFGQGASYEQYF
cdr3_nt: TGTGCCAGCAGCTTCGGACAGGGGGCATCCTACGAGCAGTACTTC

d_call: .
clone_size: .
v_call: TRBV5-1
j_call: TRBJ1-1
cdr3_aa: CASSATGLNTEAFF
cdr3_nt: TGCGCCAGCAGCGCTACAGGGTTGAACACTGAAGCTTTCTTT

d_call: .
clone_size: .
v_call: TRBV28
j_call: TRBJ1-6
cdr3_aa: CASSWQLNSPLHF
cdr3_nt: TGTGCCAGCAGTTGGCAGCTTAATTCACCCCTCCACTTT

d_call: TRBD1
clone_size: once
v_call: TRBV6-1
j_call: TRBJ2-7
cdr3_aa: CARLTGIYEQYF
cdr3_nt: TGTGCCAGATTGACAGGGATCTACGAGCAGTACTTC

d_call: .
clone_size: .
v_call: TRBV1
j_call: TRBJ2-5
cdr3_aa: CTSSKRNPGGGQETQYF
cdr3_nt: TGCACCAGCAGCAAAAGAAACCCCGGCGGGGGCCAAGAGACCCAGTACTTC

d_call: .
clone_size: once
v_call: TRBV18
j_call: TRBJ2-7
cdr3_aa: CASSPLGETYEQYF
cdr3_nt: TGTGCCAGCTCCCCCCTGGGGGAAACCTACGAGCAGTACTTC